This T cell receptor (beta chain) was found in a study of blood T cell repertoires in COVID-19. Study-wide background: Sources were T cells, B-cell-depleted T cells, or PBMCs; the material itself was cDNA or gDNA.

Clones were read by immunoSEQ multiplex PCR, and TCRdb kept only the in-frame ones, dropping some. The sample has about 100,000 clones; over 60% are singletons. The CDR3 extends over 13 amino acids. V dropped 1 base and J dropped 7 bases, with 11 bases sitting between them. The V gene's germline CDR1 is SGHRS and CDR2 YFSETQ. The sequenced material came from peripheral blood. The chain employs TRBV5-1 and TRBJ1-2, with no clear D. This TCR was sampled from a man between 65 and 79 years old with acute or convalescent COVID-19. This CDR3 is CASSLLSGAGYTF. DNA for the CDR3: TGCGCCAGCAGCTTGTTATCGGGTGCTGGCTACACCTTC.